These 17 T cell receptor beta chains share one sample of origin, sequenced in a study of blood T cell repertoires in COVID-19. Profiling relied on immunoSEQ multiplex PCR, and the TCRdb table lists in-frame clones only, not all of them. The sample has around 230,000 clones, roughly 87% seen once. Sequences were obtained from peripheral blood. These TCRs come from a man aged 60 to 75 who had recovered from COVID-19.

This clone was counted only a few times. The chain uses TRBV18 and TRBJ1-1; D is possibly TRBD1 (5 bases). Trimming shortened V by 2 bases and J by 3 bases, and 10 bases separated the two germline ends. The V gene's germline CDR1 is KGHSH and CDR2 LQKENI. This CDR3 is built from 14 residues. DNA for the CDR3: TGTGCCAGCTCACCAGAGTCGGGGGACACTGAAGCTTTCTTT. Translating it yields CASSPESGDTEAFF.

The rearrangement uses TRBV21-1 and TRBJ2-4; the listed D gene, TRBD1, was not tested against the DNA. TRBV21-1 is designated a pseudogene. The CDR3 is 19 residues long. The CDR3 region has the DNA TGTGCCAGCAGCAGCAAGGACAGGGGGCGGCCGCCCCCCAAAAACATTCAGTACTTC. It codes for CASSSKDRGRPPPKNIQYF.

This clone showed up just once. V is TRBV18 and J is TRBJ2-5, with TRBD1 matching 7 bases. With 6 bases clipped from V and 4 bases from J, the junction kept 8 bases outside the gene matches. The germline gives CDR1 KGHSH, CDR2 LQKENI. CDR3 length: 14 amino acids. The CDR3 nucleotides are TGTGCCAGCTCTGACAGGGTATTTACAGAGACCCAGTACTTC. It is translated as CASSDRVFTETQYF.

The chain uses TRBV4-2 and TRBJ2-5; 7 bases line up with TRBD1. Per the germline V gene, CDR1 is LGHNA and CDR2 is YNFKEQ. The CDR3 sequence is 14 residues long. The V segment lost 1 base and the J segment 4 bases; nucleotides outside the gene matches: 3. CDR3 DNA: TGTGCCAGCAGCCAAGTACAGGGGAGAGAGACCCAGTACTTC. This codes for CASSQVQGRETQYF.

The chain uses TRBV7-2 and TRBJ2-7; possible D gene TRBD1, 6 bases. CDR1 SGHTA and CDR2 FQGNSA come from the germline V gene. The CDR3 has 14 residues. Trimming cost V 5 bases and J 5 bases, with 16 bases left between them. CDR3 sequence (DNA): TGTGCCAGCAGCCTTGGGGGCCTGAGAGACGAGCAGTACTTC. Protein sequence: CASSLGGLRDEQYF. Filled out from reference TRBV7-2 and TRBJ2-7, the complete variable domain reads GAGVSQSPSNKVTEKGKDVELRCDPISGHTALYWYRQSLGQGLEFLIYFQGNSAPDKSGLPSDRFSAERTGGSVSTLTIQRTQQEDSAVYLCASSLGGLRDEQYFGPGTRLTVT.

This CDR3 reads CASTSGGPGNTIYF. The CDR3 nucleotides read TGTGCCAGCACCTCCGGGGGGCCTGGAAACACCATATATTTT. The chain links TRBV28 to TRBJ1-3; tentative D call: TRBD1 (6 bases). The length of the CDR3 is 14 residues. Germline CDR1 is MDHEN and CDR2 is SYDVKM. V was clipped by 7 bases and J by 2 bases, with 12 bases between them. Complete variable domain (other parts from reference TRBV28 and TRBJ1-3): DVKVTQSSRYLVKRTGEKVFLECVQDMDHENMFWYRQDPGLGLRLIYFSYDVKMKEKGDIPEGYSVSREKKERFSLILESASTNQTSMYLCASTSGGPGNTIYFGEGSWLTVV.

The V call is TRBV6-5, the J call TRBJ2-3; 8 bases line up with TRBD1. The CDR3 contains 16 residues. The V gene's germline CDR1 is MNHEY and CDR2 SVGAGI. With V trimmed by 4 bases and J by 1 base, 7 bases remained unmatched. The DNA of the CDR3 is TGTGCCAGCAGTTCTCGGACAGGGAAGGGCACAGATACGCAGTATTTT. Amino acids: CASSSRTGKGTDTQYF.

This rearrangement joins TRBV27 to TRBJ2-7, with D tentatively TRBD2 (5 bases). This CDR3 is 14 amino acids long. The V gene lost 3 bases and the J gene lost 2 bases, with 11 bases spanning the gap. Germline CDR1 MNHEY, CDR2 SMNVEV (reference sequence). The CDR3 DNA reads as TGTGCCAGCAGTTTCGGGGTAGGGACCTACGAGCAGTACTTC. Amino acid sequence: CASSFGVGTYEQYF.

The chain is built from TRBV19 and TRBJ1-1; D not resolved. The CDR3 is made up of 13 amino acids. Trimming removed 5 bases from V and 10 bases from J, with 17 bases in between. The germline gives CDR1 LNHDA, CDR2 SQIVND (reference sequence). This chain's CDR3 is CASSRQESSPAFF. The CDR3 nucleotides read TGTGCCAGTAGTCGGCAGGAAAGTTCTCCAGCTTTCTTT.

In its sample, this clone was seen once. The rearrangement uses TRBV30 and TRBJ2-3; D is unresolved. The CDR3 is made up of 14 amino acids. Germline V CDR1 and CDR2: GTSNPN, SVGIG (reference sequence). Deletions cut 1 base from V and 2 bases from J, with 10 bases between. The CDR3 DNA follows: TGTGCCTGGAGTGGAAGAGACTTCACAGATACGCAGTATTTT. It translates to CAWSGRDFTDTQYF.

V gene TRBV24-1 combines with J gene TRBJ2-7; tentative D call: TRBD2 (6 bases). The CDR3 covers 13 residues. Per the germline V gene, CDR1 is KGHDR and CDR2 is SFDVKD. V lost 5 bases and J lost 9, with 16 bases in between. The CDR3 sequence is CATSGLQGGRQYF. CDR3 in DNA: TGTGCCACCAGTGGGCTGCAGGGAGGTCGGCAGTACTTC.

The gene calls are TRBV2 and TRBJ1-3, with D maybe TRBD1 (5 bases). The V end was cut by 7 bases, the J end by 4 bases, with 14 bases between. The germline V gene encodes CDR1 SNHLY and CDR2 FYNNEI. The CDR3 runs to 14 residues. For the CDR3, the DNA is TGTGCCAGCAATCTGCAGACAGTGGGAAACACCATATATTTT. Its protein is CASNLQTVGNTIYF.

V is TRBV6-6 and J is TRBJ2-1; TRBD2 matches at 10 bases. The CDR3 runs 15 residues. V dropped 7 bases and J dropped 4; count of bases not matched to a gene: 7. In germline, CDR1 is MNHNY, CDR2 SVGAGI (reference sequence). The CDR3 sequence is CASNLAGGYYNEQFF. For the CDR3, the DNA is TGTGCCAGCAACTTAGCGGGGGGCTATTACAATGAGCAGTTCTTC.

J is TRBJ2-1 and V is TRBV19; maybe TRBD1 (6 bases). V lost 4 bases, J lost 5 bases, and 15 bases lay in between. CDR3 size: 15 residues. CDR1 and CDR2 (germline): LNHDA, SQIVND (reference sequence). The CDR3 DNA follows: TGTGCCAGTAGTACGCAGGGGTCCTTTAACAATGAGCAGTTCTTC. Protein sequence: CASSTQGSFNNEQFF.

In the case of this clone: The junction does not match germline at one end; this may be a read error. The CDR3 here is CASSLEQPYSCNEQFF. CDR3 sequence (DNA): TGCGCCAGCAGCTTGGAACAGCCGTACTCCTGCAATGAGCAGTTCTTC. The chain combines TRBV5-1 with TRBJ2-1, with no clear D. Germline CDR1 reads SGHRS; CDR2 reads YFSETQ. CDR3 length: 16 residues.

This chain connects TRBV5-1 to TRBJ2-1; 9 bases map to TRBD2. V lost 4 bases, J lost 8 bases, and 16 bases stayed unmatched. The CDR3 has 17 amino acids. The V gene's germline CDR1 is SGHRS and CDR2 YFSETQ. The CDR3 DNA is TGCGCCAGCAGCCCCCCCCTCGGCGGGGGGGCCGACTATGAGCAGTTCTTC. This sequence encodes CASSPPLGGGADYEQFF.

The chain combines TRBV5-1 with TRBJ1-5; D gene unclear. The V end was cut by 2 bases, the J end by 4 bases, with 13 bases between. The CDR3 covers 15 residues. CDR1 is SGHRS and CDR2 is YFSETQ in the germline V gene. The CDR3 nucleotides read TGCGCCAGCAGCTTAGAGGGAGGTAAAAATCAGCCCCAGCATTTT. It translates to CASSLEGGKNQPQHF.